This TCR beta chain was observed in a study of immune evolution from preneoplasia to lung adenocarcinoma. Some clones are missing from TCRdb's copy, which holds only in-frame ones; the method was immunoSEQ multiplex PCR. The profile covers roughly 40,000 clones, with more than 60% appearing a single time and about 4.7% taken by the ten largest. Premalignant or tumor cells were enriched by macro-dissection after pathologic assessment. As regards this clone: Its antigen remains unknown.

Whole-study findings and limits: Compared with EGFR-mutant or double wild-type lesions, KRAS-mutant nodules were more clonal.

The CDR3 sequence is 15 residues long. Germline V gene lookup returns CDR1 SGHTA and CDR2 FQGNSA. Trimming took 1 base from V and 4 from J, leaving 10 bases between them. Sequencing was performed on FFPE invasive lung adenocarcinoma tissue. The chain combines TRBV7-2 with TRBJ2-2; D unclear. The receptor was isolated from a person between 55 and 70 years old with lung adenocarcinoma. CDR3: CASSLGPSGTGELFF. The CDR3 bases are TGTGCCAGCAGCTTAGGGCCTTCGGGCACCGGGGAGCTGTTTTTT.